This entry lists 21 T cell receptor beta chains sequenced from one sample in a study of shared clonotypes between healthy human individuals. Produced via immunoSEQ multiplex PCR; TCRdb's table is partial and in-frame only. The table includes over 2,000,000 clones, 90% to 95% detected once. Naive CD8 cells comprised CD45RO-negative, CCR7-positively selected cells, excluding terminally differentiated effector memory CD45RA+ cells. Material for sequencing was naive CD8+ T cells from PBMCs. The receptors originated from a man aged 18 to 29 in good health. Some clones in this sample may be carry-over from other donors' samples.

V is TRBV27 and J is TRBJ2-1, with 9 bases aligning to TRBD2. V lost 6 bases to trimming and J lost 7 bases; unmatched junction nucleotides: 13. CDR1 and CDR2 (germline): MNHEY, SMNVEV (reference sequence). The CDR3 loop spans 16 amino acids. In nucleotides, the CDR3 is TGTGCCAGCAGCCGGGCGCGGGAGGGCCGGTGGAATGAGCAGTTCTTC. This gives the protein CASSRAREGRWNEQFF.

Worth noting for this clone: This sample also contains other DNA sequences that code for the same CDR3. The J gene is TRBJ2-1, the V gene TRBV5-1; the D is unclear. Germline lookup yields CDR1 SGHRS and CDR2 YFSETQ. V was clipped by 0 bases and J by 5 bases, with 6 bases between them. There are 13 residues in the CDR3. CDR3 nucleotide sequence: TGCGCCAGCAGCTTGGAACTTGACAATGAGCAGTTCTTC. The encoded protein is CASSLELDNEQFF.

Remarks on this clone: In the same sample, other DNA sequences code for this CDR3. V gene TRBV29-1 combines with J gene TRBJ2-1, with a tentative D call TRBD2 (5 bases). The germline V gene encodes CDR1 SQVTM and CDR2 ANQGSEA. The CDR3 extends over 10 amino acids. Trimming stripped 7 bases from V and 7 bases from J, with 8 bases between. CDR3 sequence (DNA): TGCAGCGGGAGAGGGAATGAGCAGTTCTTC. Protein: CSGRGNEQFF.

The chain uses TRBV7-3 and TRBJ1-3; D unresolved. The V gene's germline CDR1 is SGHTA and CDR2 FQGTGA. V lost 2 bases and J lost 0, with 5 bases in between. The CDR3 consists of 14 residues. The CDR3 spells CASSLVGSGNTIYF. The DNA of the CDR3 is TGTGCCAGCAGCTTAGTAGGCTCTGGAAACACCATATATTTT.

The J gene is TRBJ1-1, the V gene TRBV19; D not certain. Germline V gene data show CDR1 as LNHDA and CDR2 as SQIVND (reference sequence). The CDR3 runs 15 residues. Trimming shortened V by 0 bases and J by 5 bases, and 13 bases separated the two germline ends. The DNA of the CDR3 is TGTGCCAGTAGTATAGATCTAGAAGCCGGGACTGAAGCTTTCTTT. As protein: CASSIDLEAGTEAFF.

The V and J genes are TRBV6-4 and TRBJ2-7; 8 bases fit TRBD1. Germline loops: CDR1 MRHNA, CDR2 SNTAGT. The CDR3 runs to 14 residues. J was trimmed by 5 bases and V by 9 bases; bases with no gene match: 12. The CDR3 DNA follows: TGTGCCAGGGCCCACAGGGGGGTAGGGGACGAGCAGTACTTC. Its translation: CARAHRGVGDEQYF.

The CDR3 region is CASSFGVLAEYEQYF. CDR3 coding DNA: TGTGCCAGCAGCTTCGGGGTCCTAGCGGAATACGAGCAGTACTTC. The chain carries TRBV7-2 and TRBJ2-7; 7 nucleotides line up with TRBD2. Germline V lookup: CDR1 SGHTA, CDR2 FQGNSA. The CDR3 loop spans 15 amino acids. J gave up 4 bases and V 3 bases, and 9 bases lay outside the gene matches.

For the CDR3, the DNA is TGTGCCAGCTCAGGGACTAGCGGGAGGGCCCATGAGCAGTTCTTC. Its protein is CASSGTSGRAHEQFF. This rearrangement joins TRBV7-9 to TRBJ2-1, with 16 nucleotides matching TRBD2. V lost 8 bases and J lost 8; bases outside the gene matches: 6. The germline V gene has CDR1 SEHNR and CDR2 FQNEAQ (reference sequence). The length of the CDR3 is 15 residues.

This clone was counted between two and nine times. V usage is TRBV19 and J usage is TRBJ1-1; 8 nucleotides match TRBD1. Germline V gene sequence: CDR1 LNHDA, CDR2 SQIVND (reference sequence). J gave up 3 bases and V 8 bases, and 14 bases lay outside the gene matches. The CDR3 runs 16 residues. CDR3 nucleotides: TGTGCCAGTGGCGGACGACAGGGGAGATGGGACACTGAAGCTTTCTTT. This encodes CASGGRQGRWDTEAFF. Supplemented by reference TRBV19 and TRBJ1-1, the full variable domain reads DGGITQSPKYLFRKEGQNVTLSCEQNLNHDAMYWYRQDPGQGLRLIYYSQIVNDFQKGDIAEGYSVSREKKESFPLTVTSAQKNPTAFYLCASGGRQGRWDTEAFFGQGTRLTVV.

This chain links TRBV7-9 with TRBJ2-1, with 8 bases identical to TRBD1. CDR1 and CDR2 (germline): SEHNR, FQNEAQ (reference sequence). The CDR3 runs 13 residues. After removal of 5 bases from V and 12 bases from J, the junction contained 9 bases not matched to a gene. The CDR3: CASSADRVSGQFF. CDR3 DNA sequence: TGTGCCAGCAGCGCGGACAGGGTGTCGGGGCAGTTCTTC.

Remarks on this clone: Within the sample, other DNA sequences also encode this same CDR3. The chain couples TRBV6-5 to TRBJ2-1; the D is unclear. V lost 0 bases to trimming and J lost 4 bases, with 4 bases between them. This CDR3 has 13 amino acids. The germline gives CDR1 MNHEY, CDR2 SVGAGI. CDR3 coding DNA: TGTGCCAGCAGTTACTCGTTGTACAATGAGCAGTTCTTC. Translating gives CASSYSLYNEQFF.

The chain has TRBV5-6 and TRBJ2-1; D uncertain. CDR1 and CDR2 from the germline V gene are SGHDT and YYEEEE. V lost 4 bases and J lost 7, with 9 bases in between. CDR3 length: 12 amino acids. As DNA, the CDR3 is TGTGCCAGCAGCGTGACTCTTAATGAGCAGTTCTTC. This translates into CASSVTLNEQFF.

The chain combines TRBV28 with TRBJ2-1, with 9 bases identical to TRBD2. Germline loops: CDR1 MDHEN, CDR2 SYDVKM. There are 14 residues in the CDR3. The trim removed 5 bases at V and 10 bases at J, leaving 9 bases unmatched. The CDR3 spells CASSIETSGVEQFF. CDR3 in DNA: TGTGCCAGCAGTATAGAGACTAGCGGAGTGGAGCAGTTCTTC. Supplemented by reference TRBV28 and TRBJ2-1, the full variable domain reads DVKVTQSSRYLVKRTGEKVFLECVQDMDHENMFWYRQDPGLGLRLIYFSYDVKMKEKGDIPEGYSVSREKKERFSLILESASTNQTSMYLCASSIETSGVEQFFGPGTRLTVL.

The rearrangement uses TRBV7-9 and TRBJ2-7; no definite D call. The CDR3 consists of 13 residues. The V gene's germline CDR1 is SEHNR and CDR2 FQNEAQ (reference sequence). V lost 3 bases to trimming and J lost 6 bases, with 12 bases between them. Here the CDR3 DNA reads TGTGCCAGCAGCTTGCCTGGCGGTCGCGAGCAGTACTTC. It encodes CASSLPGGREQYF.

V gene TRBV7-9 combines with J gene TRBJ2-3; tentatively, D is TRBD1 (6 bases). The CDR3 consists of 14 residues. From germline, CDR1 is SEHNR and CDR2 FQNEAQ (reference sequence). Between the trimmed V and J ends, which lost 0 bases and 4 bases, there was a span of 8 bases. The CDR3 region is CASSLADSSDTQYF. The CDR3 DNA reads as TGTGCCAGCAGCTTAGCGGACAGTTCAGATACGCAGTATTTT.

This chain uses TRBV7-3 with TRBJ2-7, with D possibly matching TRBD1 (6 bases). Between the trimmed V and J ends, which lost 4 bases and 4 bases, there was a span of 11 bases. The CDR3 loop spans 13 amino acids. The germline V gene has CDR1 SGHTA and CDR2 FQGTGA. The CDR3 DNA sequence: TGTGCCAGCAGCTGGTACCAGGGGTACGAGCAGTACTTC. It is translated as CASSWYQGYEQYF. The full variable domain, rest sourced from reference TRBV7-3 and TRBJ2-7, is GAGVSQTPSNKVTEKGKYVELRCDPISGHTALYWYRQSLGQGPEFLIYFQGTGAADDSGLPNDRFFAVRPEGSVSTLKIQRTERGDSAVYLCASSWYQGYEQYFGPGTRLTVT.

This rearrangement joins TRBV5-4 to TRBJ2-1, with 7 bases aligning to TRBD1. Germline CDR1 SGHNT, CDR2 YYREEE (reference sequence). The CDR3 runs 14 residues. J was trimmed by 8 bases and V by 0 bases; bases with no gene match: 5. CDR3 nucleotide sequence: TGTGCCAGCAGCTTGGGACAGGGTAACGATGAGCAGTTCTTC. This gives the protein CASSLGQGNDEQFF.

The chain employs TRBV6-5 and TRBJ1-5, with D hard to call. This CDR3 has 15 residues. The germline CDR1 and CDR2 sequences are MNHEY and SVGAGI. Trimming removed 3 bases from V and 0 bases from J, with 9 bases in between. CDR3 DNA sequence: TGTGCCAGCAGTTATCAGGCGGATAGCAATCAGCCCCAGCATTTT. It specifies CASSYQADSNQPQHF.

The chain couples TRBV4-2 to TRBJ2-1; TRBD2 might be the D (6 bases). The CDR3 is 17 amino acids. With 0 bases removed from V and 3 bases from J, the gap between germline ends came to 15 bases. From germline, CDR1 is LGHNA and CDR2 YNFKEQ. The CDR3 is CASSQDRGEGFYNEQFF. The CDR3 coding sequence is TGTGCCAGCAGCCAAGATCGCGGGGAAGGGTTCTACAATGAGCAGTTCTTC.

This chain joins TRBV7-6 and TRBJ2-5; TRBD2 aligns across 8 bases. This CDR3 is 16 amino acids long. V trimming: 5 bases; J trimming: 2 bases; junction bases outside the gene matches: 10. The germline V gene has CDR1 SGHVS and CDR2 FNYEAQ. CDR3 sequence: CASSPQRGRFQETQYF. The DNA for the CDR3 is TGTGCCAGCAGCCCGCAGCGCGGGAGGTTTCAAGAGACCCAGTACTTC.

This clone is a singleton in its sample. The chain has TRBV28 and TRBJ1-1; TRBD1 matches 10 bases. This CDR3 spans 14 amino acids. V gave up 3 bases and J gave up 5 bases; unmatched junction bases: 3. The germline gives CDR1 MDHEN, CDR2 SYDVKM. The CDR3 DNA reads as TGTGCCAGCAGTTTGGACAGGGGGTGGACTGAAGCTTTCTTT. This codes for CASSLDRGWTEAFF.